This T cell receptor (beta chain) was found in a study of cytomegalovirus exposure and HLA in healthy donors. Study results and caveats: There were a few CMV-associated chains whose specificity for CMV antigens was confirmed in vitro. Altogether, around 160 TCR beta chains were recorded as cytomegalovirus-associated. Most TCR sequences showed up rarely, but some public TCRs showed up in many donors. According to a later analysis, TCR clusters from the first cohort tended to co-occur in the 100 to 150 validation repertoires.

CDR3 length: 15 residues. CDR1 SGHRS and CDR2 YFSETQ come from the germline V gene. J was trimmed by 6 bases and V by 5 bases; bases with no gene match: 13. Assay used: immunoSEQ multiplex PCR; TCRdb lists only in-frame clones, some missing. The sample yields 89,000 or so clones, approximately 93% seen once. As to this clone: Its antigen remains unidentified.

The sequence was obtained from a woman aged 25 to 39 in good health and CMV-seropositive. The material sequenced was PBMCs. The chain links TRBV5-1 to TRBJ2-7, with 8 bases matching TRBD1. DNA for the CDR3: TGCGCCAGCAGGCCCGAAACACGCAGGGGGCTCGAGCAGTACTTC. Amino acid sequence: CASRPETRRGLEQYF.